Listed below are T cell receptor beta chains from one sample, sequenced in a study of cytomegalovirus exposure and HLA in healthy donors. Clones were sequenced by immunoSEQ multiplex PCR, and TCRdb holds only the in-frame ones, with some missing. The sample comprises 200,000 to 300,000 clones, roughly 90% of which are singletons, and 12% rests with the top ten. Sequencing input: PBMCs. The origin of the receptors is a man younger than 35 in good health and CMV-seropositive. CDR3s include the opening cysteine and the closing phenylalanine or tryptophan. The order of the fields is J gene, V gene, D gene, clone size, CDR3 DNA, CDR3 protein. The D gene is left open where the match is weak. Clone size is shown for a subset of rows, as once, few, many or a class of expanded clone.

J: TRBJ1-4
V: TRBV4-3
D: .
size: .
DNA: TGCGCCAGCAGCCAAAATGCCGCGACAGCAAATGAAAAACTGTTTTTT
CDR3: CASSQNAATANEKLFF

J: TRBJ2-2
V: TRBV5-1
D: .
size: few
DNA: TGCGCCAGCAGCTCTCCCCCCGGGGAGCTGTTTTTT
CDR3: CASSSPPGELFF

J: TRBJ2-3
V: TRBV27
D: .
size: .
DNA: TGTGCCAGCAGTTTATCGGCTAGCTTCACAGATACGCAGTATTTT
CDR3: CASSLSASFTDTQYF

J: TRBJ1-1
V: TRBV5-5
D: .
size: .
DNA: TGTGCCAGCAGCTTCAACGGGCCCATGAACACTGAAGCTTTCTTT
CDR3: CASSFNGPMNTEAFF

J: TRBJ2-7
V: TRBV5-1
D: .
size: .
DNA: TGCGCCAGCAGGAGCGGTCCCACGATGGAGCAGTACTTC
CDR3: CASRSGPTMEQYF

J: TRBJ1-2
V: TRBV6-1
D: .
size: .
DNA: TGTGCCAGCAGTGCACCTCAAGAGGCATTGTGGGGCTACACCTTC
CDR3: CASSAPQEALWGYTF

J: TRBJ2-5
V: TRBV5-1
D: .
size: .
DNA: TGCGCCAGCAGCGCCTGGGGCCGGGGCGGGATGAACCAAGAGACCCAGTACTTC
CDR3: CASSAWGRGGMNQETQYF

J: TRBJ2-5
V: TRBV2
D: TRBD1
size: .
DNA: TGTGCCAGCAGTATAGACAGGGGCTTTCAAGAGACCCAGTACTTC
CDR3: CASSIDRGFQETQYF

J: TRBJ2-1
V: TRBV6-5
D: .
size: .
DNA: TGTGCCAGCTCCTCAACTCGGAATGAGCAGTTCTTC
CDR3: CASSSTRNEQFF

J: TRBJ1-3
V: TRBV6-5
D: .
size: .
DNA: TGTGCCAGCAGACCTTTGTGGGGGCAAGGATACACCATATATTTT
CDR3: CASRPLWGQGYTIYF

J: TRBJ2-1
V: TRBV5-1
D: TRBD2
size: .
DNA: TGCGCCAGCAGCTTGTCACTAGCGGGAGTAGAATTCTTC
CDR3: CASSLSLAGVEFF

J: TRBJ1-5
V: TRBV19
D: TRBD1
size: .
DNA: TGTGCCAGTACTATAAAGGGGACAGGGCGGCAGCCCCAGCATTTT
CDR3: CASTIKGTGRQPQHF

J: TRBJ1-1
V: TRBV27
D: .
size: .
DNA: TGTGCCAGCAGTTCCCCCCCAGGGTTGGGTGCGACTGAAGCTTTCTTT
CDR3: CASSSPPGLGATEAFF

J: TRBJ1-1
V: TRBV27
D: TRBD1
size: .
DNA: TGTGCCAGCAGTTCTGGGACAGGGGGTGAGAACACTGAAGCTTTCTTT
CDR3: CASSSGTGGENTEAFF

J: TRBJ2-1
V: TRBV6-5
D: TRBD2
size: .
DNA: TGTGCCAGCAGCCTTACTAGCGGTTGGGGGCAGTTCTTC
CDR3: CASSLTSGWGQFF

J: TRBJ2-7
V: TRBV28
D: .
size: .
DNA: TGTGCCAGCAGTCCCCTTGGGGTAGAGCAGTACTTC
CDR3: CASSPLGVEQYF

J: TRBJ2-7
V: TRBV10-1
D: TRBD1
size: .
DNA: TGCGCCAGCAGTGGGCCGGGACAGGGATACTACGAGCAGTACTTC
CDR3: CASSGPGQGYYEQYF

J: TRBJ1-1
V: TRBV6-5
D: .
size: .
DNA: TGTGCCAGCAGTTACACGAGACAGAACACTGAAGCTTTCTTT
CDR3: CASSYTRQNTEAFF